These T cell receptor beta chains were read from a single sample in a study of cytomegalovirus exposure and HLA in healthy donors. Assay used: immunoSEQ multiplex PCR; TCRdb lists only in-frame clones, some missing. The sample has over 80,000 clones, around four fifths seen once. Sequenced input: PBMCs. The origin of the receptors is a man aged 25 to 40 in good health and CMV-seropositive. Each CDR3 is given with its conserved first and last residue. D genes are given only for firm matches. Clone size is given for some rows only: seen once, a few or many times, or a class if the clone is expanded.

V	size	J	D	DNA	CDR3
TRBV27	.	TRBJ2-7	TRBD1	TGTGCCAGCAGTTCAAATACCTTACCGGGACAGGGCATTTACGAGCAGTACTTC	CASSSNTLPGQGIYEQYF
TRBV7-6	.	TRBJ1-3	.	TGTGCCAGCAGCTTAAACTTTAACCGGGAACATAGCGGAAACACCATATATTTT	CASSLNFNREHSGNTIYF
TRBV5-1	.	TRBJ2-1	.	TGCGCCAGCAGCTTAAGCGACAGTGCCTACAATGAGCAGTTCTTC	CASSLSDSAYNEQFF
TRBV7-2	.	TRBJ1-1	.	TGTGCCAGCAGCTATTGGGGGGGGATGAACACTGAAGCTTTCTTT	CASSYWGGMNTEAFF
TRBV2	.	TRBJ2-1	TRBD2	TGTGCCAGCAGTGCGAGACTAGCGGGAGGGTACAATGAGCAGTTCTTC	CASSARLAGGYNEQFF
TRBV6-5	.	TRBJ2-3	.	TGTGCCAGCAGTTACGGCCTTATGGATACGCAGTATTTT	CASSYGLMDTQYF
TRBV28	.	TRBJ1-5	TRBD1	TGTGCCAGCAGTTTATACAGGGGGATCAATCAGCCCCAGCATTTT	CASSLYRGINQPQHF
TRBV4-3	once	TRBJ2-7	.	TGCGCCAGCAGCCAAGATCAGTCGATAGGGGTGAGCCCCTACGAGCAGTACTTC	CASSQDQSIGVSPYEQYF
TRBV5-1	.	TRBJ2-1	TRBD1	TGCGCCAGCAGCCCACCGGGACAGGGCCGAAATGAGCAGTTCTTC	CASSPPGQGRNEQFF
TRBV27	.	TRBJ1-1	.	TGTGCCAGCAGTCTCTGGACAGAGAGGGGCACTGAAGCTTTCTTT	CASSLWTERGTEAFF
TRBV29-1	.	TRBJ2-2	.	TGCAGCGTTCTTAACACCGGGGAGCTGTTTTTT	CSVLNTGELFF
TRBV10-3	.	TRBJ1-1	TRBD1	TGTGCCATCAGGGGACAGGGGATAGGGGCTTTCTTT	CAIRGQGIGAFF
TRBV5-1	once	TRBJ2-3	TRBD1	TGCGCCAGCAGCCGGACAGGGGTGTCAGATACGCAGTATTTT	CASSRTGVSDTQYF
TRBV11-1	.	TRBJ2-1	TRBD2	TGTGCCAGCAGCTTAGTGCTAGCGGGAGCGCATGAGCAGTTCTTC	CASSLVLAGAHEQFF
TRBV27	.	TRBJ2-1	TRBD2	TGTGCCAGCAGTTTATCCCTAGCGGGAGTGGATGAGCAGTTCTTC	CASSLSLAGVDEQFF
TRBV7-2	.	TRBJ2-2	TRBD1	TGTGCCAGCAGCTCACGGGACAGTTACACCGGGGAGCTGTTTTTT	CASSSRDSYTGELFF
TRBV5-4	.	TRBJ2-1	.	TGTGCCAGCAGCTTGGGTGCGGCATACTCCTACAATGAGCAGTTCTTC	CASSLGAAYSYNEQFF
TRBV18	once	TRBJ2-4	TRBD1	TGTGCCAGCTCACCTGGACAGGGTCGGGCCAAAAACATTCAGTACTTC	CASSPGQGRAKNIQYF
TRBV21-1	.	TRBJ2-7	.	TGTGCCAGCAGCAAAGACCGGGGAAGCTCCTACGAGCAGTACTTC	CASSKDRGSSYEQYF
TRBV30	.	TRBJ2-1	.	TGTGCCTGGAAGTATCCCCCTAACACGGGGAATGAGCAGTTCTTC	CAWKYPPNTGNEQFF
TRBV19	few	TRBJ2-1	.	TGTGCCAGTCGGCGCGGGAAGGTCAATGAGCAGTTCTTC	CASRRGKVNEQFF
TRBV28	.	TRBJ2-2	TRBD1	TGTGCCAGCAGATCGGGGGACAGGGATCCCGGGGAGCTGTTTTTT	CASRSGDRDPGELFF
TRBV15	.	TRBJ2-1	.	TGTGCCACCAGCAGAGATCCCCTAGCGGAGCAGTTCTTC	CATSRDPLAEQFF
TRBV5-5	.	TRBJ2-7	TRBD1	TGTGCCAGCAGCTGGGGGACAGGTTTATCCTACGAGCAGTACTTC	CASSWGTGLSYEQYF
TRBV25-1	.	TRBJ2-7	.	TGTGCCAGCAGTGGATGGACAGACAACAGGTACGAGCAGTACTTC	CASSGWTDNRYEQYF
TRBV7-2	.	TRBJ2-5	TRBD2	TGTGCCAGCAGCTCTCGACTAGCGGGTTTCCAAGAGACCCAGTACTTC	CASSSRLAGFQETQYF
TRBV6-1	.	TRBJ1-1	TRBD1	TGTGCCAGCAGACAGGGGCTAGGCACTGAAGCTTTCTTT	CASRQGLGTEAFF
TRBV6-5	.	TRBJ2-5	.	TGTGCCAGCAGTTCACCATGGACAGCACAAGAGACCCAGTACTTC	CASSSPWTAQETQYF
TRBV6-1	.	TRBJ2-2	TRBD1	TGTGCCAGCAGTGGCCGGACAGGGGGTACCGGGGAGCTGTTTTTT	CASSGRTGGTGELFF
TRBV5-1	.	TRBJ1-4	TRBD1	TGCGCCAGCAGCTTGGCGGGGACAGGGTATGAAAAACTGTTTTTT	CASSLAGTGYEKLFF
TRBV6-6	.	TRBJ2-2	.	TGTGCCAGCTCATCAACGGACACCGGGGAGCTGTTTTTT	CASSSTDTGELFF
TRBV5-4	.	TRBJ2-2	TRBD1	TGTGCCAGCAGCGGGACAGTGCCCGGGGAGCTGTTTTTT	CASSGTVPGELFF
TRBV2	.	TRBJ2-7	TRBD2	TGTGCCAGCAGGACTCTAGCGGGAGGTACCTACGAGCAGTACTTC	CASRTLAGGTYEQYF
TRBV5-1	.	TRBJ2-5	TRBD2	TGCGCCAGCAGCTTGAAGGATAGCGGGAGGGAGAAGACCCAGTACTTC	CASSLKDSGREKTQYF
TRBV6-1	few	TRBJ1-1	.	TGTGCCAGCAGTTCGACAGAGAACACTGAAGCTTTCTTT	CASSSTENTEAFF
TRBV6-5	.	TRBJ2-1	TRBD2	TGTGCCAGCAGTCAAACAACTAGCGGGTACAATGAGCAGTTCTTC	CASSQTTSGYNEQFF
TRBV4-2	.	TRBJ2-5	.	TGTGCCAGCAGCCAAGATCGGAGGGGGGGCCTCCAAGAGACCCAGTACTTC	CASSQDRRGGLQETQYF
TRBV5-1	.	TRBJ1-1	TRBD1	TGCGCCAGCAGCTCGGGACAGATAAACACTGAAGCTTTCTTT	CASSSGQINTEAFF
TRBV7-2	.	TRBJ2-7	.	TGTGCCAGCAGTTTCAGTGCAGGATCCTACGAGCAGTACTTC	CASSFSAGSYEQYF
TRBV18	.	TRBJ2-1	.	TGTGCCAGCTCATCTGCGGACAGCTCCTACAATGAGCAGTTCTTC	CASSSADSSYNEQFF
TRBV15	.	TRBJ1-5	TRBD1	TGTGCCACCAGCAGAGTGTATGCCGGGACAGCGATTAATCAGCCCCAGCATTTT	CATSRVYAGTAINQPQHF
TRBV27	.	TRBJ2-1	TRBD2	TGTGCCAGCAGTTTATATGGCGCGGGAGGGGGCAATGAGCAGTTCTTC	CASSLYGAGGGNEQFF
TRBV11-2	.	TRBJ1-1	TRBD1	TGTGCCAGCAGCTTGGGGGGTGGGACAGTTGAAGCTTTCTTT	CASSLGGGTVEAFF
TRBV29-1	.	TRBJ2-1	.	TGCAGCGTTGAGTTGGCTGAGCAGTTCTTC	CSVELAEQFF
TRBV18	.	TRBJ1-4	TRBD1	TGTGCCAGCTCGCCCGGGGGTTGGACAGGGGTTGAAAAACTGTTTTTT	CASSPGGWTGVEKLFF
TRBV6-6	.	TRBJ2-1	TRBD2	TGTGCCAGCAGTCCCACCACCCCGGGACTACAGCAGTTCTTC	CASSPTTPGLQQFF
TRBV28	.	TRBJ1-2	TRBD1	TGTGCCAGCAGGAACCCCGGGACAGGGGAAGACTATGGCTACACCTTC	CASRNPGTGEDYGYTF
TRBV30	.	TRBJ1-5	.	TGTGCCTGGAGTCAGGACGGACCAAGGGAGCAGCCCCAGCATTTT	CAWSQDGPREQPQHF
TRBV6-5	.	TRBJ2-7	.	TGTGCCAGCAGCGCGAGGGGGAAGCAGTACTTC	CASSARGKQYF
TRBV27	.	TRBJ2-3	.	TGTGCCAGCAGTTTTTTTCGCGGTACCAGCACAGATACGCAGTATTTT	CASSFFRGTSTDTQYF
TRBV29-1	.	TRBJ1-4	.	TGCAGCGTACACAGGGCGGGAACTAATGAAAAACTGTTTTTT	CSVHRAGTNEKLFF
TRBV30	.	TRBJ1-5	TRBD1	TGTGCCTACGGACAGGGTGTGAATCAGCCCCAGCATTTT	CAYGQGVNQPQHF
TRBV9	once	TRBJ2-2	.	TGTGCCAGCAACGCGGGACAGATAATTGGGAGGCCGAGCACCGGGGAGCTGTTTTTT	CASNAGQIIGRPSTGELFF